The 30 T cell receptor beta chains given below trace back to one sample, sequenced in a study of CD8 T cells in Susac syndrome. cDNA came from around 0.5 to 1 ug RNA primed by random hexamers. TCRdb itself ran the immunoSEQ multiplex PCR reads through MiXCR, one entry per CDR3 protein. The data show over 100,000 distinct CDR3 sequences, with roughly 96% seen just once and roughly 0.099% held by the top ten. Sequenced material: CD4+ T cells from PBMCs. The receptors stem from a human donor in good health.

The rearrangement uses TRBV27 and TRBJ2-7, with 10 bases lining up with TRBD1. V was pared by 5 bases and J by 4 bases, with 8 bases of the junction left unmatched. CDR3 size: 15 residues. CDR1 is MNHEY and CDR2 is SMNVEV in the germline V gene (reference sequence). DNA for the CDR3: TGTGCCAGCAGTACCTCCGGGACAGGGGCATACGAGCAGTACTTC. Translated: CASSTSGTGAYEQYF.

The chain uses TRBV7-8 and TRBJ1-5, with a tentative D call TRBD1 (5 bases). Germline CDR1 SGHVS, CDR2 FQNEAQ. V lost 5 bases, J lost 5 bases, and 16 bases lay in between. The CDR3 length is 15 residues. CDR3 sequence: CASSQPGRDHQPQHF. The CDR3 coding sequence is TGTGCCAGCAGCCAACCGGGACGGGACCATCAGCCCCAGCATTTT. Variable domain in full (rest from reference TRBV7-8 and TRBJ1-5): GAGVSQSPRYKVAKRGQDVALRCDPISGHVSLFWYQQALGQGPEFLTYFQNEAQLDKSGLPSDRFFAERPEGSVSTLKIQRTQQEDSAVYLCASSQPGRDHQPQHFGDGTRLSIL.

Here the CDR3 reads CASSAARGRAETQYF. Here the CDR3 DNA reads TGTGCCAGCAGCGCAGCTCGGGGGAGGGCAGAGACCCAGTACTTC. V is TRBV6-5 and J is TRBJ2-5, with TRBD2 identical over 7 bases. Germline V gene data show CDR1 as MNHEY and CDR2 as SVGAGI. CDR3 length equals 15 residues. The trim removed 6 bases at V and 4 bases at J, leaving 11 bases unmatched.

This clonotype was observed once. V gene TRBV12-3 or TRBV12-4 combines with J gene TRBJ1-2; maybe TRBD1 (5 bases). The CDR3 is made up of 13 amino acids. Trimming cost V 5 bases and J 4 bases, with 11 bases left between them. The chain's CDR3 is CASSEGLTYGYTF. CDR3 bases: TGTGCCAGCAGTGAGGGACTGACCTATGGCTACACCTTC.

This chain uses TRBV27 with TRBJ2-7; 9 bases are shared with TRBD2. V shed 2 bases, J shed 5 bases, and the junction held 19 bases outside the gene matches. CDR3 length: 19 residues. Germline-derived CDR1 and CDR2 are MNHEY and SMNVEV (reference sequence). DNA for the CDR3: TGTGCCAGCAGTTTAAAGTTACGGGGGCTAGCGGGAAGTCGGAACGAGCAGTACTTC. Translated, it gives CASSLKLRGLAGSRNEQYF.

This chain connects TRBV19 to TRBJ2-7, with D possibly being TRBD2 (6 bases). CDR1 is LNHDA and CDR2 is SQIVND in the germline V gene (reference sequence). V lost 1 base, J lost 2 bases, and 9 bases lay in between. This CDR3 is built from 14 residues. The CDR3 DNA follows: TGTGCCAGTAGTATAGCTGGGAGGACCTACGAGCAGTACTTC. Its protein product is CASSIAGRTYEQYF.

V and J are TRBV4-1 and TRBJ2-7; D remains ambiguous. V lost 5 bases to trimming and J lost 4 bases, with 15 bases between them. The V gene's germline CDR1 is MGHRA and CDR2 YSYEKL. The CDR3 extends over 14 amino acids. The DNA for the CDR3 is TGCGCCAGCAGCGGGCTTGTCCGAGGTTACGAGCAGTACTTC. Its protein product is CASSGLVRGYEQYF.

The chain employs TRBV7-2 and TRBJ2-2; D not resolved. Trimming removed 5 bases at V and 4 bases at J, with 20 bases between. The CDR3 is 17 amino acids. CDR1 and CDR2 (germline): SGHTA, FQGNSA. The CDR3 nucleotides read TGTGCCAGCAGCGTACAGCCCTATGGCGTCGTCACCGGGGAGCTGTTTTTT. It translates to CASSVQPYGVVTGELFF.

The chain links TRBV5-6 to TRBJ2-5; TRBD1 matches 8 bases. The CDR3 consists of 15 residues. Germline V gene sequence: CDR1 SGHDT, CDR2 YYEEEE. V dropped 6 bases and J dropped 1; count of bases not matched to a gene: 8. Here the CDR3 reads CASTLAGGVQETQYF. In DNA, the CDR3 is TGTGCCAGCACGCTCGCAGGGGGCGTCCAAGAGACCCAGTACTTC.

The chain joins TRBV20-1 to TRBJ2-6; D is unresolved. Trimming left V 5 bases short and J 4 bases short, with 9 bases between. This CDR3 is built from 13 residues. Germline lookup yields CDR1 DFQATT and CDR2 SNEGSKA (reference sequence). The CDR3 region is CSAPVRGANVLTF. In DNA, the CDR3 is TGCAGTGCTCCAGTGAGGGGGGCCAACGTCCTGACTTTC.

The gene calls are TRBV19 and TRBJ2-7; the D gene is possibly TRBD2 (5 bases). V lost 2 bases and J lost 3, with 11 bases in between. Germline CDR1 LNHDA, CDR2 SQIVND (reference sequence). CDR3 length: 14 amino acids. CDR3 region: CASSIQAGSYEQYF. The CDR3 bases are TGTGCCAGTAGTATACAGGCGGGCAGCTACGAGCAGTACTTC.

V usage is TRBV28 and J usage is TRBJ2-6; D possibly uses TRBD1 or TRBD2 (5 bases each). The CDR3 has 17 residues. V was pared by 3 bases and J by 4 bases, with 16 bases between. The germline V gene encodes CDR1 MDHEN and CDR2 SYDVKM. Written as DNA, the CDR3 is TGTGCCAGCAGTTTGCCGGGACGGTCCCTAGGGGCCAACGTCCTGACTTTC. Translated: CASSLPGRSLGANVLTF. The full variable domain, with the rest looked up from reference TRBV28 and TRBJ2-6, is DVKVTQSSRYLVKRTGEKVFLECVQDMDHENMFWYRQDPGLGLRLIYFSYDVKMKEKGDIPEGYSVSREKKERFSLILESASTNQTSMYLCASSLPGRSLGANVLTFGAGSRLTVL.

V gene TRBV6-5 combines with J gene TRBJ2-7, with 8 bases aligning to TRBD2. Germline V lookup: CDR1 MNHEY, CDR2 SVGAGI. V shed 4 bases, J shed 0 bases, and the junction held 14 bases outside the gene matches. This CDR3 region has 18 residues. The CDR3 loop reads CASSSPSRGGYSSYEQYF. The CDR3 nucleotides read TGTGCCAGCAGTTCCCCCTCCCGCGGGGGGTACAGCTCCTACGAGCAGTACTTC.

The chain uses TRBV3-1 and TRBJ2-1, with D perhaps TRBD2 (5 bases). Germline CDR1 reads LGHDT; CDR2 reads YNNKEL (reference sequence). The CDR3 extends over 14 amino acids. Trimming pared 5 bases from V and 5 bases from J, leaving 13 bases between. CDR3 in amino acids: CASSRLSGNNEQFF. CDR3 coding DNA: TGTGCCAGCAGCAGACTCAGCGGAAACAATGAGCAGTTCTTC.

CDR3 loop: CASTMMRVPDTQYF. The CDR3 coding sequence is TGTGCCAGCACCATGATGAGGGTTCCAGATACGCAGTATTTT. This sequence joins TRBV7-8 and TRBJ2-3; D possibly corresponds to TRBD2 (5 bases). Deletions cut 7 bases from V and 4 bases from J, with 15 bases between. CDR3 length: 14 residues. CDR1 SGHVS and CDR2 FQNEAQ come from the germline V gene.

As DNA, the CDR3 is TGTGCCAGCAGTTACACCGGGACAGGGGGCAGTGGCTATGGCTACACCTTC. Amino acid sequence: CASSYTGTGGSGYGYTF. This chain links TRBV6-5 with TRBJ1-2, with 12 positions matching TRBD1. This CDR3 has 17 amino acids. J lost 4 bases, V lost 2 bases, and 8 bases had no gene match. Per the germline V gene, CDR1 is MNHEY and CDR2 is SVGAGI.

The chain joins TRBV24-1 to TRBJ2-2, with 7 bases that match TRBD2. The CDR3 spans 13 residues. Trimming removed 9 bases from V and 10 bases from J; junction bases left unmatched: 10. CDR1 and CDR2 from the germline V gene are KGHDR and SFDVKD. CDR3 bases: TGTGCCACCTCCACCGGGGGGACGAAGGAGCTGTTTTTT. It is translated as CATSTGGTKELFF.

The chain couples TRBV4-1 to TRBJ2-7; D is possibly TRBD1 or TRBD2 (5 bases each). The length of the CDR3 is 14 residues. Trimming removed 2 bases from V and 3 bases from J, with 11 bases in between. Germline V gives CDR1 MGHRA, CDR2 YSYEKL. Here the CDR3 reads CASSQRDGDYEQYF. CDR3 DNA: TGCGCCAGCAGCCAAAGGGACGGGGACTACGAGCAGTACTTC.

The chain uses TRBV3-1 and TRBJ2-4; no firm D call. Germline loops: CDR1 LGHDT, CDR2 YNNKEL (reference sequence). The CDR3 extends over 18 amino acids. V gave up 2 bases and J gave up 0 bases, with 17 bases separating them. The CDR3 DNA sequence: TGTGCCAGCAGCCAATGGACCGCTCCGGGCATAGCCAAAAACATTCAGTACTTC. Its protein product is CASSQWTAPGIAKNIQYF.

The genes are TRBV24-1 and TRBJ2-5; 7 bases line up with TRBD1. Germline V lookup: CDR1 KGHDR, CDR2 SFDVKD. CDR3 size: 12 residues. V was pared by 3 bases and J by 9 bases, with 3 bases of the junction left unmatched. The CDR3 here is CATSDAGQAQYF. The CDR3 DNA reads TGTGCCACCAGTGATGCAGGACAGGCCCAGTACTTC.

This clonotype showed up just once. In DNA, the CDR3 is TGTGCCAGCAGCCGGCCTTCTAACTATGGCTACACCTTC. Encoded protein: CASSRPSNYGYTF. The genes are TRBV3-1 and TRBJ1-2; no clear D gene. Germline V CDR1 and CDR2: LGHDT, YNNKEL (reference sequence). V was trimmed by 4 bases and J by 0 bases, leaving 6 bases between them. The CDR3 totals 13 residues.

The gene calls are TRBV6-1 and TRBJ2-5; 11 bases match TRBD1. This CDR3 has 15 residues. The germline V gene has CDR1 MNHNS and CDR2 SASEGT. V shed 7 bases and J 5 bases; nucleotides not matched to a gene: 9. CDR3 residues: CASTLAGTGGETQYF. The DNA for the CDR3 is TGTGCCAGCACCCTAGCCGGGACAGGGGGGGAGACCCAGTACTTC.

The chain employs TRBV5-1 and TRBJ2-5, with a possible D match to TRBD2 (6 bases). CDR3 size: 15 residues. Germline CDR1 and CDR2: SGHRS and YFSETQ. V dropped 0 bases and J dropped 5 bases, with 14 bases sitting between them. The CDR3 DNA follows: TGCGCCAGCAGCTTGGCCGCGGGGCGAGTGGAGACCCAGTACTTC. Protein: CASSLAAGRVETQYF.

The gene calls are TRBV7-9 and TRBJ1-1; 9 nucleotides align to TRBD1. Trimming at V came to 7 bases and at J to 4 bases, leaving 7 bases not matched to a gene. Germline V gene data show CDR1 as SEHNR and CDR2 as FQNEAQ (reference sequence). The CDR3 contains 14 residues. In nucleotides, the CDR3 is TGTGCCAGCACCTGGGACAGGGCGTCCACTGAAGCTTTCTTT. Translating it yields CASTWDRASTEAFF.

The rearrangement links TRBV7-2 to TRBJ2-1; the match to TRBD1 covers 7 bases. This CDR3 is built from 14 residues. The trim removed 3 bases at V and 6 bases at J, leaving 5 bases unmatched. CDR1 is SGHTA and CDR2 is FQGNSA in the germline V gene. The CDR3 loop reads CASSLDRSGNEQFF. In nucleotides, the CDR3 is TGTGCCAGCAGCTTGGACAGGAGTGGCAATGAGCAGTTCTTC.

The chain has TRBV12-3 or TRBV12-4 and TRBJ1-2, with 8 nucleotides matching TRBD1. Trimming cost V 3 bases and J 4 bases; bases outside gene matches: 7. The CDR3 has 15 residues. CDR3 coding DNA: TGTGCCAGCAGTTTCCCCCCAGGGGGCCTCTATGGCTACACCTTC. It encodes CASSFPPGGLYGYTF.

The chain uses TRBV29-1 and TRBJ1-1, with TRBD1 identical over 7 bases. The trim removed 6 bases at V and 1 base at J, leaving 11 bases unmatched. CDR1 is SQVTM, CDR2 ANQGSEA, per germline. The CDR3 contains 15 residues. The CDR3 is CSVARDRAGNTEAFF. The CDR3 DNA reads TGCAGCGTCGCAAGAGACAGGGCTGGGAACACTGAAGCTTTCTTT.

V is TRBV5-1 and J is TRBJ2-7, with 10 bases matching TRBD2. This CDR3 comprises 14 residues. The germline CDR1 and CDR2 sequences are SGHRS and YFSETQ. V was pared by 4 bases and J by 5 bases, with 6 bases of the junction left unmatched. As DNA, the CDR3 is TGCGCCAGCAGCCAATCTAGCGGGAGAAACGAGCAGTACTTC. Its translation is CASSQSSGRNEQYF.

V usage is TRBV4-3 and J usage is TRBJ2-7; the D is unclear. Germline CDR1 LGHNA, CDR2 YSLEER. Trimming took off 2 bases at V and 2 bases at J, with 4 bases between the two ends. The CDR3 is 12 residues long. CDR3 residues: CASSQPTYEQYF. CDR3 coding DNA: TGCGCCAGCAGCCAACCCACCTACGAGCAGTACTTC.

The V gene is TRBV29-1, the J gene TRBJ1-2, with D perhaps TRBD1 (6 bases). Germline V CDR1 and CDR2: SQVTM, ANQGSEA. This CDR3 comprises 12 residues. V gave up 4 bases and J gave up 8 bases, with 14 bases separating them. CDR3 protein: CSVVWGRGGYTF. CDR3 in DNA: TGCAGCGTTGTATGGGGGCGCGGAGGCTACACCTTC.